This TCR beta chain originates from a study of PD-1 blockade in classical Hodgkin lymphoma. Comments on this clone: The antigen is undetermined.

Study-wide points: It was CD4+ TCR diversity, not CD8+, that rose significantly by C4D1. Nivolumab starters within 1 year of ASCT were excluded. Complete responders matched newly diagnosed patients in baseline diversity.

No patient escaped relapse after autologous stem cell transplantation, and brentuximab vedotin exposure varied. Patients reached a best response of complete response, partial response or progressive disease. Germline CDR1 is ENHRY and CDR2 is SYGVKD. The CDR3 spans 18 residues. V trimming: 2 bases; J trimming: 7 bases; junction bases outside the gene matches: 17. Profiled with immunoSEQ multiplex PCR; TCRdb holds only in-frame clones, not every one. The table lists 25,000 to 30,000 clones, approximately 82% of them singletons. The sequence came from a human donor with classical Hodgkin lymphoma. J is TRBJ2-1 and V is TRBV10-3; 7 nucleotides agree with TRBD2. Sequenced here: peripheral blood mononuclear cells (PBMCs), sampled before the second cycle of nivolumab. The CDR3 nucleotides are TGTGCCATCAGTGAGGGGGACTACTATATCACGACTGGAAATGAGCAGTTCTTC. Protein sequence: CAISEGDYYITTGNEQFF.